These 7 T cell receptor beta chains were sequenced from one sample in a study of cytomegalovirus exposure and HLA in healthy donors. Assay used: immunoSEQ multiplex PCR; TCRdb lists only in-frame clones, some missing. The data show under 300,000 clones, with around 87% seen just once and around 0.34% held by the top ten. Specimen: PBMCs. These receptors were obtained from a woman aged 18-35 years in good health and CMV-seronegative.

Only one count was recorded for this clone. The chain has TRBV11-2 and TRBJ1-1; D perhaps matches TRBD1 (5 bases). Trimming left V 5 bases short and J 4 bases short, with 14 bases between. Germline CDR1 is SGHAT and CDR2 is FQNNGV. The CDR3 spans 14 residues. CDR3 in DNA: TGTGCCAGCAGCCCACGGGGGGGGATCACTGAAGCTTTCTTT. Translation: CASSPRGGITEAFF. The complete variable domain, with remaining parts taken from reference TRBV11-2 and TRBJ1-1, reads EAGVAQSPRYKIIEKRQSVAFWCNPISGHATLYWYQQILGQGPKLLIQFQNNGVVDDSQLPKDRFSAERLKGVDSTLKIQPAKLEDSAVYLCASSPRGGITEAFFGQGTRLTVV.

This clone appeared once. The rearrangement joins TRBV28 to TRBJ1-2; 10 positions match TRBD1. In germline, CDR1 is MDHEN, CDR2 SYDVKM. Unmatched junction bases numbered 7, after V lost 8 bases and J lost 4 bases. This CDR3 spans 14 amino acids. The CDR3 spells CASRGQGMFYGYTF. CDR3 DNA: TGTGCCAGCCGGGGACAGGGGATGTTCTATGGCTACACCTTC.

As DNA, the CDR3 is TGTGCCAGCAGTTACAGGGGCGTCGAAGAGACCCAGTACTTC. It specifies CASSYRGVEETQYF. The V and J genes are TRBV6-5 and TRBJ2-5; a weak D match, TRBD1 (5 bases). V lost 2 bases and J 3 bases, leaving 10 bases between the germline ends. The CDR3 has 14 amino acids. Germline V gene sequence: CDR1 MNHEY, CDR2 SVGAGI.

This chain uses TRBV7-9 with TRBJ1-1, with 10 bases matching TRBD1. The V gene's germline CDR1 is SEHNR and CDR2 FQNEAQ (reference sequence). The V and J ends lost 3 bases and 0 bases, in that order; junction bases with no gene match: 4. This CDR3 comprises 16 residues. The CDR3 spells CASSFRDRGLNTEAFF. Written as DNA, the CDR3 is TGTGCCAGCAGCTTCCGGGACAGGGGACTGAACACTGAAGCTTTCTTT. The entire variable domain, with the rest obtained from reference TRBV7-9 and TRBJ1-1, is as follows: DTGVSQNPRHKITKRGQNVTFRCDPISEHNRLYWYRQTLGQGPEFLTYFQNEAQLEKSRLLSDRFSAERPKGSFSTLEIQRTEQGDSAMYLCASSFRDRGLNTEAFFGQGTRLTVV.

In DNA, the CDR3 is TGTGCCAGCAGAAGAGGGGCCGCGGGGGAGCAGTACTTC. Encoded protein: CASRRGAAGEQYF. The genes are TRBV27 and TRBJ2-7; possibly TRBD2 for D (6 bases). CDR1 and CDR2 (germline): MNHEY, SMNVEV (reference sequence). Trimming pared 6 bases from V and 7 bases from J, leaving 16 bases between. This CDR3 comprises 13 residues.

The chain links TRBV7-2 to TRBJ2-1, with 10 bases fitting TRBD1. The CDR3 is 15 residues long. With V trimmed by 3 bases and J by 7 bases, 6 bases remained unmatched. Germline V gene data show CDR1 as SGHTA and CDR2 as FQGNSA. The CDR3 DNA reads TGTGCCAGCAGCTTGTCCCGGGACAGGGGTAATGAGCAGTTCTTC. Translated: CASSLSRDRGNEQFF.

This chain connects TRBV27 to TRBJ2-2; possible D gene TRBD2, 6 bases. Per the germline V gene, CDR1 is MNHEY and CDR2 is SMNVEV (reference sequence). Deletions cut 3 bases from V and 0 bases from J, with 11 bases between. CDR3 length: 16 residues. Here the CDR3 DNA reads TGTGCCAGCAGTTTCTGGCGGGGTACGAACACCGGGGAGCTGTTTTTT. Protein: CASSFWRGTNTGELFF.